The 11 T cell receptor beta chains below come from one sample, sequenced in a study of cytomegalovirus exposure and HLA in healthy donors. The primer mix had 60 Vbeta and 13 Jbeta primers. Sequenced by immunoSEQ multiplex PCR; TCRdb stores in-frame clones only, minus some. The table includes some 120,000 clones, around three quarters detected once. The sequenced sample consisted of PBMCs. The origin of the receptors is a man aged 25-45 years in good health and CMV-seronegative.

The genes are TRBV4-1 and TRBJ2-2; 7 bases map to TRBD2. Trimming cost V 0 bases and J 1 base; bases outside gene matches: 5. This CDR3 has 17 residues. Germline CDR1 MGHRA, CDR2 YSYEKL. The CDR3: CASSQDRAGKNTGELFF. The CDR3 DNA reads TGCGCCAGCAGCCAAGACCGAGCGGGAAAGAACACCGGGGAGCTGTTTTTT.

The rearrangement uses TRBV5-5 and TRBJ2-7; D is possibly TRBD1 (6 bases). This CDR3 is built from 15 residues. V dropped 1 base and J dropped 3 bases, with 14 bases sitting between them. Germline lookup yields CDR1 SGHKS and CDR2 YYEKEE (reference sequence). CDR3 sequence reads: CASSLRTGLGYEQYF. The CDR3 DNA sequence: TGTGCCAGCAGCTTGCGAACAGGGCTTGGCTACGAGCAGTACTTC.

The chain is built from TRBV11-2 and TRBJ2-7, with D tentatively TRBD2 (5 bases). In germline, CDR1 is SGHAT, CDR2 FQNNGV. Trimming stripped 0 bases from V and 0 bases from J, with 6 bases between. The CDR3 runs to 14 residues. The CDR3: CASSLEGSSYEQYF. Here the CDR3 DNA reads TGTGCCAGCAGCTTAGAAGGGAGCTCCTACGAGCAGTACTTC. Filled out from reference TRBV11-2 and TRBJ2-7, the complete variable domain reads EAGVAQSPRYKIIEKRQSVAFWCNPISGHATLYWYQQILGQGPKLLIQFQNNGVVDDSQLPKDRFSAERLKGVDSTLKIQPAKLEDSAVYLCASSLEGSSYEQYFGPGTRLTVT.

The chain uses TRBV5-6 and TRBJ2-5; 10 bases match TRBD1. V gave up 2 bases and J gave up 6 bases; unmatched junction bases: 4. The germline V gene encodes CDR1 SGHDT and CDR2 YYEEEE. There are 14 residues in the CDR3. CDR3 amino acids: CASSFDRGLKTQYF. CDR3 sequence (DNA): TGTGCCAGCAGCTTCGACAGGGGGCTTAAGACCCAGTACTTC. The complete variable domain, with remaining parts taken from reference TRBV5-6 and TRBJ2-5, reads DAGVTQSPTHLIKTRGQQVTLRCSPKSGHDTVSWYQQALGQGPQFIFQYYEEEERQRGNFPDRFSGHQFPNYSSELNVNALLLGDSALYLCASSFDRGLKTQYFGPGTRLLVL.

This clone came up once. The DNA for the CDR3 is TGTGCCAGCAGCTCCCGGACTAGCGGGAGTGGGACAGATACGCAGTATTTT. It is translated as CASSSRTSGSGTDTQYF. This sequence joins TRBV7-8 and TRBJ2-3; 13 bases line up with TRBD2. CDR3 size: 17 residues. After removal of 4 bases from V and 3 bases from J, the junction contained 7 bases not matched to a gene. Germline loops: CDR1 SGHVS, CDR2 FQNEAQ.

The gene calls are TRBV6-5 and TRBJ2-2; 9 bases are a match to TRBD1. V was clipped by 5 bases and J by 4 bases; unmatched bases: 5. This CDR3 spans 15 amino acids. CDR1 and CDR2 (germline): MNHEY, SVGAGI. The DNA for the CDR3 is TGTGCCAGCAGTACGGACAGGGGACCCACCGGGGAGCTGTTTTTT. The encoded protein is CASSTDRGPTGELFF.

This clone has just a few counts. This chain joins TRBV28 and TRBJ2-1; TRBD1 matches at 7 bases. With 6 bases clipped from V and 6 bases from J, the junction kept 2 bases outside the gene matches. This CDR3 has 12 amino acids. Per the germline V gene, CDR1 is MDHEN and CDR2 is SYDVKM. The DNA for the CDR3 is TGTGCCAGCAGGTACAGGGGCAATGAGCAGTTCTTC. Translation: CASRYRGNEQFF.

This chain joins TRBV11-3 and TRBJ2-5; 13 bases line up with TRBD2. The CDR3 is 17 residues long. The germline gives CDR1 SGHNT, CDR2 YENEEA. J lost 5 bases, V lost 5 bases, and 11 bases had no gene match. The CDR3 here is CASSKRTSGSRTETQYF. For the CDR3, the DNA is TGTGCCAGCAGCAAAAGGACTAGCGGGAGTAGGACGGAGACCCAGTACTTC.

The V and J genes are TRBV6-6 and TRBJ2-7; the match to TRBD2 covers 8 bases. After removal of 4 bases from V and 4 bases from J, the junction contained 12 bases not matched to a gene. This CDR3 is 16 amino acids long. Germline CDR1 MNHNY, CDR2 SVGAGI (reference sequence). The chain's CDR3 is CASSWDQAGGTYEQYF. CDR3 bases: TGTGCCAGCAGTTGGGACCAGGCGGGAGGTACGTACGAGCAGTACTTC.

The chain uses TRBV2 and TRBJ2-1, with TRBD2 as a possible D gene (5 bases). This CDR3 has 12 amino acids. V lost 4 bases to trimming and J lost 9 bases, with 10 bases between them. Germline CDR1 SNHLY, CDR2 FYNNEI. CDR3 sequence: CASSAGGGEQFF. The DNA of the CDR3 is TGTGCCAGCAGTGCGGGTGGAGGTGAGCAGTTCTTC.

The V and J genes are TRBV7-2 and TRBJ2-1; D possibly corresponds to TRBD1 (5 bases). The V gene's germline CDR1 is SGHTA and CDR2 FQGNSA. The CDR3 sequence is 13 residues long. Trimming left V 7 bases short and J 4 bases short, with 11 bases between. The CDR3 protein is CASTLTDYNEQFF. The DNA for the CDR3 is TGTGCCAGCACCTTGACAGATTACAATGAGCAGTTCTTC.